These 5 T cell receptor beta chains were sequenced from one sample in a study of CD8 T cells in ankylosing spondylitis. From the 5' RACE reads, TCRdb called clonotypes with MiXCR, one entry per CDR3 protein. The repertoire holds 220,000 or so distinct CDR3 sequences, with roughly a tenth as singletons. Input material: blood, either unsorted or a sorted T cell fraction (not recorded which). The receptors originated from a male donor with ankylosing spondylitis or in good health (not recorded which).

Comments on this clonotype: With a much larger clone just one base away, this may be a read error. This chain connects TRBV28 to TRBJ2-3; the D gene is possibly TRBD1 (6 bases). Germline-derived CDR1 and CDR2 are MDHEN and SYDVKM. CDR3 size: 13 residues. The CDR3 coding sequence is TGTGCCTGCAGTGCCCGGGACAAATATACGCAGTATTTT. Translation gives CACSARDKYTQYF. Complete variable domain (other parts from reference TRBV28 and TRBJ2-3): DVKVTQSSRYLVKRTGEKVFLECVQDMDHENMFWYRQDPGLGLRLIYFSYDVKMKEKGDIPEGYSVSREKKERFSLILESASTNQTSMYLCACSARDKYTQYFGPGTRLTVL.

In its sample, this clonotype was seen many times. The genes are TRBV5-1 and TRBJ1-5; D remains ambiguous. Germline CDR1 SGHRS, CDR2 YFSETQ. This CDR3 has 15 residues. V was shortened by 2 bases and J by 4 bases, with 13 bases between the two germline ends. The CDR3 protein is CASSFDSSGNQPQHF. DNA for the CDR3: TGCGCCAGCAGCTTTGACTCCTCGGGGAATCAGCCCCAGCATTTT.

V is TRBV5-1 and J is TRBJ1-2; the D gene is possibly TRBD1 (5 bases). Per the germline V gene, CDR1 is SGHRS and CDR2 is YFSETQ. V was clipped by 0 bases and J by 4 bases, with 10 bases between them. This CDR3 contains 14 residues. The CDR3: CASSLAAQVYGYTF. The CDR3 DNA reads as TGCGCCAGCAGCTTGGCAGCACAGGTCTATGGCTACACCTTC.

V and J are TRBV28 and TRBJ2-2; 8 nucleotides align to TRBD1. The CDR3 sequence is 14 residues long. V trimming: 11 bases; J trimming: 1 base; junction bases outside the gene matches: 6. From germline, CDR1 is MDHEN and CDR2 SYDVKM. The CDR3 coding sequence is TGTGCCGGACGGACAGGGCGGAACACCGGGGAGCTGTTTTTT. Amino acid sequence: CAGRTGRNTGELFF. Using reference TRBV28 and TRBJ2-2 for the parts outside the CDR3, the full variable domain is DVKVTQSSRYLVKRTGEKVFLECVQDMDHENMFWYRQDPGLGLRLIYFSYDVKMKEKGDIPEGYSVSREKKERFSLILESASTNQTSMYLCAGRTGRNTGELFFGEGSRLTVL.

V usage is TRBV12-5 and J usage is TRBJ1-1, with TRBD1 identical over 8 bases. The CDR3 spans 14 residues. V gave up 5 bases and J gave up 4 bases; unmatched junction bases: 6. CDR1 is LGHNT and CDR2 is FRNRAP in the germline V gene. The CDR3 bases are TGTGCTAGTGGTGGGGACAGGTCTGGCACTGAAGCTTTCTTT. Residues: CASGGDRSGTEAFF.